The rows below give T cell receptor beta chains drawn from one sample of a study of T-cell memory formation after mild COVID-19. TCRdb re-called the 5' RACE reads through MiXCR, storing one row per CDR3 protein. Among approximately 480,000 distinct CDR3 sequences listed, approximately 18% were seen once. The sample consisted of PBMCs or a T cell subset sorted from them (not recorded which). The receptors come from an adult woman who had mild COVID-19 (a few samples of this study predate the infection). Cell type and time point are not known. Each CDR3 is given with its conserved first and last residue. The D gene is left open where the match is weak. Clone sizes are given selectively: once, few, many, or a class where the clone is expanded.

TGCGCCAGCAGCCCTATGGGCCGGGATCAGCCCCAGCATTTT,CASSPMGRDQPQHF,few,.,TRBV5-1,TRBJ1-5
TGTGCCAGCAGTACAGGGGTTAACACCGGGGAGCTGTTTTTT,CASSTGVNTGELFF,few,TRBD1,TRBV6-1,TRBJ2-2
TGTGCCAGCTCACCACCCATACTGGGAGGGGCGAACACTGAAGCTTTCTTT,CASSPPILGGANTEAFF,.,.,TRBV18,TRBJ1-1
TGTGCCAGCAGCCAAGCAACAAACTCTGGAAACACCATATATTTT,CASSQATNSGNTIYF,.,.,TRBV3-1,TRBJ1-3
TGCAGCGTCCAGTACTCTGGGGCCAACGTCCTGACTTTC,CSVQYSGANVLTF,.,.,TRBV29-1,TRBJ2-6
TGCAGTGCTAGATACCCAGGGGGCCGTGGCTACACCTTC,CSARYPGGRGYTF,.,TRBD1,TRBV20-1,TRBJ1-2
TGTGCCAGCAGCTTAGGGCCTAGCGGGAGGGCCTCAGATACGCAGTATTTT,CASSLGPSGRASDTQYF,few,TRBD2,TRBV7-9,TRBJ2-3
TGCAGTGCTAGAGCCGCAACGCCTCCACCGCTGAACACCGGGGAGCTGTTTTTT,CSARAATPPPLNTGELFF,.,.,TRBV20-1,TRBJ2-2
TGTGCCAGCAGGGCGGAAACACTGTTTTTT,CASRAETLFF,few,.,TRBV2,TRBJ1-4
TGTGCCAGCAGTTTACTGGCGGGGGGGCCCTACAATGAGCAGTTCTTC,CASSLLAGGPYNEQFF,few,TRBD2,TRBV27,TRBJ2-1
TGTGCCACCAGTGATATCGGCGCGGGGCCCTCTGGAAACACCATATATTTT,CATSDIGAGPSGNTIYF,.,.,TRBV24-1,TRBJ1-3
TGTGCCAGCAGTCCGATGCCGGGACAGGGGCGTGGAGCTTTCTTT,CASSPMPGQGRGAFF,.,TRBD1,TRBV12-3/TRBV12-4,TRBJ1-1
TGTGCCAGCAGGGAACCGGGACAGGGGGCATGGGAGCAGTACTTC,CASREPGQGAWEQYF,.,TRBD1,TRBV6-5,TRBJ2-7
TGTGCCACCAGTGTCTTCGGGGCTAGCACAGATACGCAGTATTTT,CATSVFGASTDTQYF,few,.,TRBV24-1,TRBJ2-3
TGTGCCAGCAGCTGGAGGACAGGTAGCACCTACAATGAGCAGTTCTTC,CASSWRTGSTYNEQFF,few,TRBD1,TRBV5-6,TRBJ2-1
TGTGCCAGCAGTTTCTTAGAATTGGATGAGCAGTTCTTC,CASSFLELDEQFF,.,.,TRBV12-3/TRBV12-4,TRBJ2-1
TGTGCCATCAGGGACTCGGACAGAAACAATGAGCAGTTCTTC,CAIRDSDRNNEQFF,.,.,TRBV10-3,TRBJ2-1
TGTGCCAGCAGCTTAGGGGCAGGGAATAATTCACCCCTCCACTTT,CASSLGAGNNSPLHF,few,.,TRBV7-8,TRBJ1-6
TGTGCCAGCAGTGTAACCGGGACAGGGCGCTATGGCTACACCTTC,CASSVTGTGRYGYTF,.,TRBD1,TRBV6-5,TRBJ1-2
TGTGCCAGCAGCCAAGATGTCGGGGCGGGGACCTACGAGCAGTACTTC,CASSQDVGAGTYEQYF,.,.,TRBV4-2,TRBJ2-7
TGTGCCAGCAGCTTGCGTCCGGGTAGCGGGGGGGCCGATGAGCAGTTCTTC,CASSLRPGSGGADEQFF,few,TRBD2,TRBV5-6,TRBJ2-1
TGTGCCAGCAGCCTAGAGGGACTAGTGGGTTTCGATGAGCAGTTCTTC,CASSLEGLVGFDEQFF,few,TRBD2,TRBV4-2,TRBJ2-1
TGCGCCAGCAGCCAGACAGCTCCGGAAAGCGACGAGCAGTACTTC,CASSQTAPESDEQYF,few,.,TRBV4-1,TRBJ2-7
TGTGCCAGCAGCTTATATCTGGACGGAAGCACCGGGGAGCTGTTTTTT,CASSLYLDGSTGELFF,.,.,TRBV7-9,TRBJ2-2
TGTGCCAGCAGCTTGGGACAGCTAGTTAATTCACCCCTCCACTTT,CASSLGQLVNSPLHF,few,TRBD1,TRBV7-2,TRBJ1-6
TGTGCCAGCTTCGGACCGGGACAGATCTCTGGAAACACCATATATTTT,CASFGPGQISGNTIYF,.,TRBD1,TRBV18,TRBJ1-3
TGCGCCAGCAGTCAGTGGGGGGACGGAAACACCATATATTTT,CASSQWGDGNTIYF,.,.,TRBV5-1,TRBJ1-3
TGTGCCAGCAGCCCGAGGGGCCGGGCCCTTGGCACAGATACGCAGTATTTT,CASSPRGRALGTDTQYF,few,.,TRBV4-2,TRBJ2-3
TGTGCCACCAGCATCGGGACGACGAAAATAAATGAGCAGTTCTTC,CATSIGTTKINEQFF,few,.,TRBV15,TRBJ2-1
TGTGCCAGCAGCTCTATATCACTAGCGGAAGAGCAGTACTTC,CASSSISLAEEQYF,few,TRBD2,TRBV11-2,TRBJ2-7
TGTGCCAGCAGCTCCCGGCCCGATAGCTATACTAGCGGGAACAGAGAGCAGTTCTTC,CASSSRPDSYTSGNREQFF,.,TRBD2,TRBV6-5,TRBJ2-1
TGCAGTGCTAGACCCCCGCGAGCGGGAGTTGGTTACAATGAGCAGTTCTTC,CSARPPRAGVGYNEQFF,few,TRBD2,TRBV20-1,TRBJ2-1
TGTGCCTGGAGGGCGGGCGGGAGGCTCTACAATGAGCAGTTCTTC,CAWRAGGRLYNEQFF,few,TRBD2,TRBV30,TRBJ2-1
TGTGCCAGCAGCAAAGTGGGGCAGCAAGCTTTCTTT,CASSKVGQQAFF,.,.,TRBV11-1,TRBJ1-1
TGTGCCAGCAGCATTCGTGGACCGAACACTGAAGCTTTCTTT,CASSIRGPNTEAFF,few,.,TRBV21-1,TRBJ1-1
TGTGCCAGCACCAGGGGGACTAGCGGGACCCAAGAGACCCAGTACTTC,CASTRGTSGTQETQYF,few,TRBD2,TRBV19,TRBJ2-5
TGTGCCTGGAGCCTTCAGGACAGGGCAGCGGGAAACACCATATATTTT,CAWSLQDRAAGNTIYF,.,TRBD1,TRBV30,TRBJ1-3
TGTGCCAGTAGTGGGGGACTAGCGGGAGGGCCGAGGAACATTCAGTACTTC,CASSGGLAGGPRNIQYF,.,TRBD2,TRBV19,TRBJ2-4
TGTGCCAGCAGCTTAGATCCCCGGGTTGAGCAGTTCTTC,CASSLDPRVEQFF,.,.,TRBV11-2,TRBJ2-1
TGTGCCATCAGCTCGTATAGCAATCAGCCCCAGCATTTT,CAISSYSNQPQHF,few,.,TRBV10-3,TRBJ1-5
TGTGCCAGCAGCGTAGGGACACTACAAGAGACCCAGTACTTC,CASSVGTLQETQYF,many,.,TRBV9,TRBJ2-5
TGCGCCAGCAGCTCAACGGGAATCCCTGACGGTGGCTACACCTTC,CASSSTGIPDGGYTF,.,.,TRBV5-1,TRBJ1-2
TGTGCCAGCTCACCAAGACAGCCACCTAATTCACCCCTCCACTTT,CASSPRQPPNSPLHF,few,.,TRBV18,TRBJ1-6
TGTGCCAGCAGCCCGCGGGGGGGAGGGAGTCCCGCTTTCTTT,CASSPRGGGSPAFF,.,.,TRBV9,TRBJ1-1
TGTGCCAGCAGCTTGGTGGCGGGAGGGCCAGGGAATGAGCAGTTCTTC,CASSLVAGGPGNEQFF,many,TRBD2,TRBV5-5,TRBJ2-1
TGTGCCAGCAAGAAAGATAGCGGGTACAATGAGCAGTTCTTC,CASKKDSGYNEQFF,.,TRBD2,TRBV6-5,TRBJ2-1